These 21 T cell receptor beta chains originate from one sample sequenced in a study of T cell repertoires in cytomegalovirus infection (dated by TCRdb to the late 2010s). Instrument on record: Illumina HiSeq 1500. Using fastp at Q25 and MiXCR, TCRdb reprocessed the public reads and kept productive beta chains. For every CDR3 protein sequence, its rows merge into one entry that carries the most common genes and DNA. In all, the sample holds about 900,000 distinct CDR3 sequences, and more than 25% of those were seen once. The top ten clones comprise about an eighth of the sample. These receptors have no known antigen. The treatment or condition label of this sample denotes: in vitro stimulation with specific CMV peptide epitopes to enrich CMV-specific T cells. The source material was cultured CD8+ T cells from PBMCs, sampled from culture after CMV antigen stimulation. Source of these receptors: a human donor in good health (CMV status not recorded). Some clones in this sample may be carry-over from other donors' samples.

V gene TRBV6-2 or TRBV6-3 combines with J gene TRBJ2-6; D is undetermined. With 8 bases removed from V and 2 bases from J, the gap between germline ends came to 13 bases. Germline CDR1 reads MNHEY; CDR2 reads SVGEGT. The CDR3 extends over 15 amino acids. CDR3 amino acids: CASRRRFPGANVLTF. CDR3 nucleotide sequence: TGTGCCAGCCGTCGCAGGTTCCCTGGGGCCAACGTCCTGACTTTC.

This clonotype was recorded a few times. The chain has TRBV7-9 and TRBJ1-4, with TRBD1 matching 8 bases. Trimming removed 3 bases from V and 0 bases from J; junction bases left unmatched: 6. Germline V gene sequence: CDR1 SEHNR, CDR2 FQNEAQ (reference sequence). This CDR3 comprises 17 residues. CDR3 sequence: CASSLTGVNTTNEKLFF. The CDR3 DNA reads as TGTGCCAGCAGCTTGACAGGGGTGAACACAACTAATGAAAAACTGTTTTTT.

This clonotype was picked up a small number of times. The chain couples TRBV7-2 to TRBJ1-4, with a tentative D call TRBD1 (5 bases). V gave up 5 bases and J gave up 4 bases, with 14 bases separating them. Germline CDR1 and CDR2: SGHTA and FQGNSA. The length of the CDR3 is 15 residues. The CDR3 DNA sequence: TGTGCCAGCAGCCTCGGCGGGACCCTTAATGAAAAACTGTTTTTT. Protein: CASSLGGTLNEKLFF.

In its sample, this clonotype was seen many times. CDR3 bases: TGTGCCAGCAGCCCCCTGGTCTATCCCCAACAGGATAATCAGCCCCAGCATTTT. Protein sequence: CASSPLVYPQQDNQPQHF. The chain carries TRBV7-9 and TRBJ1-5, with D maybe TRBD1 (5 bases). Germline V lookup: CDR1 SEHNR, CDR2 FQNEAQ (reference sequence). There are 18 residues in the CDR3. V was shortened by 5 bases and J by 4 bases, with 24 bases between the two germline ends.

The table lists this clonotype with a few counts. This chain joins TRBV2 and TRBJ2-3; D ambiguous. Trimming took off 10 bases at V and 5 bases at J, with 13 bases between the two ends. The length of the CDR3 is 12 residues. The germline CDR1 and CDR2 sequences are SNHLY and FYNNEI. DNA of the CDR3: TGTGCCATTCTCCGGGCCCAAGATACGCAGTATTTT. Protein: CAILRAQDTQYF.

With regard to this clonotype: Relative to the germline gene, one junction end is altered; a read error may explain this. The chain carries TRBV24-1 and TRBJ2-2; no definite D call. The CDR3 sequence is 16 residues long. The V gene's germline CDR1 is KGHDR and CDR2 SFDVKD. This chain's CDR3 is CATSHLTGTLTGELFF. CDR3 nucleotide sequence: TGTGCCACCAGTCATTTGACGGGTACCCTCACCGGGGAGCTGTTTTTT.

This clonotype was seen a handful of times. V gene TRBV28 combines with J gene TRBJ2-5; D not certain. Deletions cut 2 bases from V and 3 bases from J, with 7 bases between. The CDR3 contains 13 residues. Looked up from germline, CDR1 is MDHEN and CDR2 is SYDVKM. The CDR3 loop is CASSLGVEETQYF. In nucleotides, the CDR3 is TGTGCCAGCAGTTTAGGGGTGGAAGAGACCCAGTACTTC.

CDR3 sequence (DNA): TGTGCCAGCAGCCTTGAGGGGTATCCCGGGGAGCTGTTTTTT. Translating gives CASSLEGYPGELFF. J is TRBJ2-2 and V is TRBV6-5; D may match TRBD1 or TRBD2 (5 bases each). This CDR3 comprises 14 residues. Between the trimmed V and J ends, which lost 6 bases and 6 bases, there was a span of 14 bases. Germline assignment: CDR1 MNHEY and CDR2 SVGAGI.

There are a few counts of this clonotype. V usage is TRBV20-1 and J usage is TRBJ2-1; 9 positions match TRBD1. The trim removed 2 bases at V and 2 bases at J, leaving 4 bases unmatched. The CDR3 sequence is 15 residues long. CDR1 DFQATT and CDR2 SNEGSKA come from the germline V gene (reference sequence). Written as DNA, the CDR3 is TGCAGTGCTAGATCGGACAGGGGCCCCTACAATGAGCAGTTCTTC. Translation: CSARSDRGPYNEQFF.

In DNA form, the CDR3 reads TGTGCCAGCAGCTTGCAGGGGGATTGGGATCGAGAGACCCAGTACTTC. As protein: CASSLQGDWDRETQYF. The V and J genes are TRBV7-6 and TRBJ2-5; 7 bases align to TRBD1. Germline trimming cut 3 bases from V and 4 bases from J; bases unmatched to any gene: 11. CDR3 length equals 16 residues. Germline V gives CDR1 SGHVS, CDR2 FNYEAQ.

This clonotype has a handful of counts. The chain couples TRBV4-3 to TRBJ2-5, with a possible D match to TRBD1 (7 bases). Looked up from germline, CDR1 is LGHNA and CDR2 is YSLEER. Trimming took off 1 base at V and 5 bases at J, with 11 bases between the two ends. This CDR3 spans 14 amino acids. CDR3 loop: CASSQGTGGETQYF. Written as DNA, the CDR3 is TGCGCCAGCAGCCAAGGGACAGGAGGGGAGACCCAGTACTTC.

This clonotype was counted many times. The chain carries TRBV5-6 and TRBJ1-2; D might be TRBD1 (6 bases). CDR1 and CDR2 (germline): SGHDT, YYEEEE. The CDR3 length is 14 residues. Trimming shortened V by 9 bases and J by 6 bases, and 21 bases separated the two germline ends. The CDR3 sequence is CATGGLFLGDGYTF. CDR3 DNA: TGTGCCACGGGGGGCTTATTCCTGGGGGATGGCTACACCTTC. Combining the CDR3 with reference TRBV5-6 and TRBJ1-2 gives the whole variable domain DAGVTQSPTHLIKTRGQQVTLRCSPKSGHDTVSWYQQALGQGPQFIFQYYEEEERQRGNFPDRFSGHQFPNYSSELNVNALLLGDSALYLCATGGLFLGDGYTFGSGTRLTVV.

V gene TRBV12-3 or TRBV12-4 combines with J gene TRBJ2-1, with a possible D match to TRBD1 (5 bases). The CDR3 is 13 amino acids. The germline V and J ends were trimmed by 3 bases and 6 bases, with 9 bases remaining between them. The CDR3 spells CASSFSRVNEQFF. CDR3 coding DNA: TGTGCCAGCAGTTTTAGCAGGGTCAATGAGCAGTTCTTC.

J is TRBJ2-5 and V is TRBV4-1; weak D call: TRBD1 (6 bases). CDR1 is MGHRA and CDR2 is YSYEKL in the germline V gene. This CDR3 comprises 16 residues. V shed 0 bases and J shed 5 bases, with 16 bases lying between them. The CDR3 protein is CASSQETGQTRETQYF. In DNA, the CDR3 is TGCGCCAGCAGCCAAGAAACAGGGCAGACAAGGGAGACCCAGTACTTC.

This chain joins TRBV24-1 and TRBJ1-1; maybe TRBD1 (6 bases). V gave up 5 bases and J gave up 6 bases, with 12 bases separating them. Germline CDR1 is KGHDR and CDR2 is SFDVKD. The length of the CDR3 is 13 residues. CDR3 sequence reads: CATSVTGRAEAFF. CDR3 DNA sequence: TGTGCCACCAGTGTAACAGGGAGGGCTGAAGCTTTCTTT.

Only a few counts were recorded for this clonotype. The junction shows a germline mismatch at one end, possibly a read error. The chain uses TRBV7-9 and TRBJ2-5; TRBD2 matches 7 bases. The CDR3 is 14 amino acids. Per the germline V gene, CDR1 is SEHNR and CDR2 is FQNEAQ (reference sequence). CDR3 region: CASSRGESRETRYF. The CDR3 region has the DNA TGTGCCAGCAGCCGGGGGGAATCGAGGGAGACCCGGTACTTC.

This clonotype was found a few times. V and J are TRBV24-1 and TRBJ1-1, with a weak D call TRBD1 (6 bases). This CDR3 has 14 amino acids. Trimming stripped 8 bases from V and 3 bases from J, with 15 bases between. Looked up from germline, CDR1 is KGHDR and CDR2 is SFDVKD. The CDR3 DNA reads as TGTGCCACCAAGAACCAGGGGAAGGACACTGAAGCTTTCTTT. Its translation: CATKNQGKDTEAFF.

V and J are TRBV28 and TRBJ1-1; 8 positions match TRBD1. Germline V CDR1 and CDR2: MDHEN, SYDVKM. This CDR3 region has 16 residues. With 5 bases clipped from V and 0 bases from J, the junction kept 8 bases outside the gene matches. The CDR3: CASSPGQVPMNTEAFF. The CDR3 DNA reads TGTGCCAGCAGTCCGGGACAGGTGCCAATGAACACTGAAGCTTTCTTT.

This clonotype was recorded only once. The rearrangement uses TRBV24-1 and TRBJ2-2; D call uncertain. V lost 0 bases and J lost 0, with 7 bases in between. Looked up from germline, CDR1 is KGHDR and CDR2 is SFDVKD. The CDR3 is 16 amino acids. CDR3 DNA sequence: TGTGCCACCAGTGATTTGGAGATTACGAACACCGGGGAGCTGTTTTTT. This translates into CATSDLEITNTGELFF.

The genes are TRBV20-1 and TRBJ2-7; 7 bases are shared with TRBD1. Germline CDR1 reads DFQATT; CDR2 reads SNEGSKA (reference sequence). V trimming: 0 bases; J trimming: 3 bases; junction bases outside the gene matches: 2. The CDR3 contains 13 residues. The CDR3 coding sequence is TGCAGTGCTAGAGAAAGGGGGCACTACGAGCAGTACGTC. Amino acid sequence: CSARERGHYEQYV.

V is TRBV20-1 and J is TRBJ2-7, with 8 bases identical to TRBD1. CDR1 is DFQATT, CDR2 SNEGSKA, per germline (reference sequence). The V and J ends lost 1 base and 3 bases, in that order; junction bases with no gene match: 8. The CDR3 totals 15 residues. The CDR3 spells CSARADTGTGYEQYV. The CDR3 region has the DNA TGCAGTGCTAGAGCCGATACCGGGACAGGCTACGAGCAGTACGTC.